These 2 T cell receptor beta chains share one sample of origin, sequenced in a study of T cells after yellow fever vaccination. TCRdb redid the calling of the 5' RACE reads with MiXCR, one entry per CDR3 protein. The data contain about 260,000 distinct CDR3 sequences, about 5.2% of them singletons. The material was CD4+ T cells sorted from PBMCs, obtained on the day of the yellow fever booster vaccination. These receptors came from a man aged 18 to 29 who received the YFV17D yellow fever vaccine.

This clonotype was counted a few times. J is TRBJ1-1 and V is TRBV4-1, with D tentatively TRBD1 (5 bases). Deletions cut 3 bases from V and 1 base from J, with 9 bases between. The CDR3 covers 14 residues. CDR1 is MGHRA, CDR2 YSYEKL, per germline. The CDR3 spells CASSHGGANTEAFF. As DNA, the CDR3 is TGCGCCAGCAGCCACGGGGGTGCGAACACTGAAGCTTTCTTT.

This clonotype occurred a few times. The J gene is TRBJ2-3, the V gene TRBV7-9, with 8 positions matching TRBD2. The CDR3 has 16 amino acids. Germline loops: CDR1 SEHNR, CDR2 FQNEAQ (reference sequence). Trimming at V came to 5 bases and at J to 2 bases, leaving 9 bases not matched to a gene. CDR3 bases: TGTGCCAGCAGCAGGGGCGGGGGGCTCGACACAGATACGCAGTATTTT. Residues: CASSRGGGLDTDTQYF.